This entry lists 27 T cell receptor beta chains sequenced from one sample in a study. MiXCR, applied by TCRdb to the 5' RACE reads, yields one record per CDR3 protein. The sample has 35,000 to 50,000 distinct CDR3 sequences, approximately 22% seen once. Cells sorted as Tregs were CD4+, CD25+ and CD127-/low. The sequenced sample was Tregs sorted from blood. The source of these receptors is a female donor with breast cancer.

Worth noting for this clonotype: A much more abundant neighbour one base away suggests this may be a read error. V is TRBV28 and J is TRBJ1-1; a weak D match, TRBD1 (6 bases). CDR1 is MDHEN and CDR2 is SYDVKM in the germline V gene. The CDR3 spans 14 residues. Trimming cost V 3 bases and J 4 bases, with 12 bases left between them. CDR3: CASSFQGRSTEAFF. The CDR3 nucleotides read TGTGCCAGCAGTTTCCAGGGGCGGAGCACTGAAGCTTTCTTT. The variable domain in full, completed from reference TRBV28 and TRBJ1-1, reads DVKVTQSSRYLVKRTGEKVFLECVQDMDHENMFWYRQDPGLGLRLIYFSYDVKMKEKGDIPEGYSVSREKKERFSLILESASTNQTSMYLCASSFQGRSTEAFFGQGTRLTVV.

The V call is TRBV12-3 or TRBV12-4, the J call TRBJ1-2, with D uncertain. The ends were cut back, 6 bases at V and 2 bases at J, with 10 bases in the middle. This CDR3 has 13 residues. The chain's CDR3 is CASRDGSNYGYTF. The CDR3 DNA sequence: TGTGCCAGCAGAGACGGGTCCAACTATGGCTACACCTTC.

This clonotype was picked up many times. The V and J genes are TRBV4-1 and TRBJ2-7, with 9 nucleotides matching TRBD2. From germline, CDR1 is MGHRA and CDR2 YSYEKL. This CDR3 comprises 17 residues. The junction had 13 bases not matched to a gene; V was cut back by 1 base and J by 6 bases. The CDR3 sequence is CASSQVDMGLAFGEQYF. DNA of the CDR3: TGCGCCAGCAGCCAAGTTGATATGGGACTAGCATTTGGCGAGCAGTACTTC.

At least ten counts were recorded for this clonotype. The chain carries TRBV5-1 and TRBJ1-1; TRBD1 aligns across 7 bases. V lost 0 bases, J lost 5 bases, and 4 bases stayed unmatched. The CDR3 extends over 14 amino acids. Germline values: CDR1 SGHRS, CDR2 YFSETQ. CDR3 DNA sequence: TGCGCCAGCAGCTTGGTCACAGGGGAGACTGAAGCTTTCTTT. Residues: CASSLVTGETEAFF.

This clonotype appeared many times. The rearrangement joins TRBV6-5 to TRBJ2-7; D perhaps matches TRBD1 (6 bases). The CDR3 runs 16 residues. Germline V lookup: CDR1 MNHEY, CDR2 SVGAGI. V lost 0 bases to trimming and J lost 2 bases, with 14 bases between them. The CDR3 spells CASSYSTGPRPYEQYF. The DNA for the CDR3 is TGTGCCAGCAGTTACTCGACAGGCCCTCGCCCCTACGAGCAGTACTTC.

This clonotype ranks as medium-sized. The chain couples TRBV4-1 to TRBJ2-1; 10 bases match TRBD2. Trimming cost V 4 bases and J 5 bases; bases outside gene matches: 11. Germline assignment: CDR1 MGHRA and CDR2 YSYEKL. CDR3 length equals 17 residues. CDR3 sequence reads: CASSPHLLLAGDNEQFF. CDR3 nucleotide sequence: TGCGCCAGCAGCCCTCATCTTCTCCTAGCGGGAGACAATGAGCAGTTCTTC.

This clonotype turned up a few times. The genes are TRBV5-4 and TRBJ2-5; 7 bases line up with TRBD2. CDR3 size: 18 residues. Germline CDR1 reads SGHNT; CDR2 reads YYREEE (reference sequence). V lost 1 base to trimming and J lost 5 bases; unmatched junction nucleotides: 17. The CDR3 DNA reads as TGTGCCAGCAGCTTGCCTACTATGCCGGTTGGGACTATCGAGACCCAGTACTTC. It specifies CASSLPTMPVGTIETQYF. Filled out from reference TRBV5-4 and TRBJ2-5, the complete variable domain reads ETGVTQSPTHLIKTRGQQVTLRCSSQSGHNTVSWYQQALGQGPQFIFQYYREEENGRGNFPPRFSGLQFPNYSSELNVNALELDDSALYLCASSLPTMPVGTIETQYFGPGTRLLVL.

The V call is TRBV4-1, the J call TRBJ2-4; D is possibly TRBD1 or TRBD2 (5 bases each). Trimming stripped 1 base from V and 6 bases from J, with 10 bases between. The CDR3 length is 14 residues. Germline lookup yields CDR1 MGHRA and CDR2 YSYEKL. The CDR3 here is CASSQGTGTNIQYF. In DNA, the CDR3 is TGCGCCAGCAGCCAAGGCACCGGGACAAACATTCAGTACTTC.

In its sample, this clonotype was seen a few times. The chain is built from TRBV5-1 and TRBJ2-3, with D perhaps matching TRBD2 (5 bases). The V gene's germline CDR1 is SGHRS and CDR2 YFSETQ. The CDR3 contains 15 residues. V was clipped by 0 bases and J by 5 bases, with 13 bases between them. CDR3 bases: TGCGCCAGCAGCTTGGCTCCGTCGGGATTAGATACGCAGTATTTT. Amino acid sequence: CASSLAPSGLDTQYF.

This clonotype was seen only a few times. The gene calls are TRBV4-2 and TRBJ2-7, with D unresolved. Per germline, CDR1 LGHNA and CDR2 YNFKEQ. This CDR3 is 11 amino acids long. V was cut by 5 bases and J by 4 bases, with 6 bases left in between. The CDR3 loop reads CASSGAYEQYF. In DNA form, the CDR3 reads TGTGCCAGCAGCGGAGCTTACGAGCAGTACTTC.

In this sample, this clonotype turned up a few times. V usage is TRBV4-1 and J usage is TRBJ2-7; 9 nucleotides agree with TRBD1. Trimming removed 4 bases from V and 5 bases from J; junction bases left unmatched: 6. From germline, CDR1 is MGHRA and CDR2 YSYEKL. The CDR3 covers 14 residues. CDR3: CASSPGQGQDEQYF. The DNA for the CDR3 is TGCGCCAGCAGCCCGGGACAGGGTCAGGACGAGCAGTACTTC.

At least ten counts were recorded for this clonotype. The chain carries TRBV15 and TRBJ2-2, with D possibly called TRBD1 or TRBD2 (5 bases each). CDR3 size: 18 residues. The ends were cut back, 1 base at V and 2 bases at J, with 17 bases in the middle. CDR1 and CDR2 from the germline V gene are LNHNV and YYDKDF (reference sequence). DNA for the CDR3: TGTGCCACCAGCAGAGTACCTGGGCCGGGGCTAAACACCGGGGAGCTGTTTTTT. Protein sequence: CATSRVPGPGLNTGELFF. Variable domain in full (rest from reference TRBV15 and TRBJ2-2): DAMVIQNPRYQVTQFGKPVTLSCSQTLNHNVMYWYQQKSSQAPKLLFHYYDKDFNNEADTPDNFQSRRPNTSFCFLDIRSPGLGDTAMYLCATSRVPGPGLNTGELFFGEGSRLTVL.

This clonotype occurred many times. V and J are TRBV27 and TRBJ1-1, with a weak D call TRBD1 (5 bases). The V end was cut by 2 bases, the J end by 0 bases, with 13 bases between. The V gene's germline CDR1 is MNHEY and CDR2 SMNVEV (reference sequence). The CDR3 has 16 amino acids. CDR3 DNA: TGTGCCAGCAGTTTAATTATGACAGATATGAACACTGAAGCTTTCTTT. This codes for CASSLIMTDMNTEAFF.

This clonotype was seen many times. J is TRBJ2-5 and V is TRBV7-9; 10 nucleotides line up with TRBD2. With 0 bases clipped from V and 3 bases from J, the junction kept 4 bases outside the gene matches. CDR1 is SEHNR, CDR2 FQNEAQ, per germline (reference sequence). The CDR3 has 16 amino acids. CDR3 sequence (DNA): TGTGCCAGCAGCTTAGCTTCTAGCGGGAGAGAAGAGACCCAGTACTTC. It is translated as CASSLASSGREETQYF.

A note on this clonotype: This may be a read error, as it is one base from a much larger clone. This CDR3 reads CVSSHGLAGNEQYF. CDR3 DNA: TGTGTCAGCAGCCACGGACTAGCAGGGAACGAGCAGTACTTC. The rearrangement joins TRBV28 to TRBJ2-7; 8 positions agree with TRBD2. Per the germline V gene, CDR1 is MDHEN and CDR2 is SYDVKM. There are 14 residues in the CDR3.

The V and J genes are TRBV7-2 and TRBJ2-3, with TRBD2 matching over 13 bases. V was clipped by 6 bases and J by 0 bases; unmatched bases: 6. The CDR3 contains 17 residues. Germline loops: CDR1 SGHTA, CDR2 FQGNSA. The DNA of the CDR3 is TGTGCCAGCAGAGGGACTAGCGGGGCCCCTAGCACAGATACGCAGTATTTT. As protein: CASRGTSGAPSTDTQYF.

Details on this clonotype: A single base separates this from a much larger clone, so it may be a read error. This chain connects TRBV6-5 to TRBJ2-1; no definite D call. This CDR3 contains 16 residues. Germline V gene sequence: CDR1 MNHEY, CDR2 SVGAGI. DNA of the CDR3: TGTGCCAGCGGTTACTCGGCACCAAGCTCCTACAATGAGCAGTTCTTC. The encoded protein is CASGYSAPSSYNEQFF.

This clonotype appeared a few times. The gene calls are TRBV4-2 and TRBJ2-7; D possibly matches TRBD1 or TRBD2 (5 bases each). This CDR3 comprises 19 residues. The germline CDR1 and CDR2 sequences are LGHNA and YNFKEQ. V gave up 0 bases and J gave up 0 bases, with 21 bases separating them. CDR3 nucleotide sequence: TGTGCCAGCAGCCAAGAGGGGGAAGGGTGGCAGCTGGGCTCCTACGAGCAGTACTTC. Protein product: CASSQEGEGWQLGSYEQYF.

The CDR3 region has the DNA TGTGCCTCCTATAGGGTAGCAGGTCGCACAGATACGCAGTATTTT. It translates to CASYRVAGRTDTQYF. The chain links TRBV30 to TRBJ2-3; no reliable D call. The CDR3 runs 15 residues. Trimming removed 7 bases from V and 1 base from J, with 18 bases in between. CDR1 and CDR2 from the germline V gene are GTSNPN and SVGIG (reference sequence). The full variable domain, in which reference TRBV30 and TRBJ2-3 provide the parts outside the CDR3, is SQTIHQWPATLVQPVGSPLSLECTVEGTSNPNLYWYRQAAGRGLQLLFYSVGIGQISSEVPQNLSASRPQDRQFILSSKKLLLSDSGFYLCASYRVAGRTDTQYFGPGTRLTVL.

The chain links TRBV2 to TRBJ2-3; TRBD2 matches at 8 bases. CDR3 length equals 15 residues. CDR1 and CDR2 from the germline V gene are SNHLY and FYNNEI. Losses at the gene ends were 6 bases for V and 10 bases for J; bases not matched to a gene: 15. CDR3 residues: CASSALAAARDPQYF. CDR3 DNA: TGTGCCAGCAGCGCACTAGCGGCAGCTCGGGATCCGCAGTATTTT.

Remarks on this clonotype: Just one base apart from a much larger clone, this may be a read error. V is TRBV29-1 and J is TRBJ2-5; D not resolved. Germline V gene lookup returns CDR1 SQVTM and CDR2 ANQGSEA. The CDR3 is 12 amino acids. For the CDR3, the DNA is TGCAGCGTCGCCGGAAGTGGAGAGACCCAGCACTTC. Protein: CSVAGSGETQHF.

This clonotype was picked up many times. The gene calls are TRBV6-1 and TRBJ2-1; a weak D match, TRBD2 (6 bases). CDR1 and CDR2 from the germline V gene are MNHNS and SASEGT. V was shortened by 5 bases and J by 7 bases, with 15 bases between the two germline ends. This CDR3 comprises 14 residues. The CDR3 protein is CASSTMGGGNEQFF. The CDR3 DNA reads TGTGCCAGCAGTACCATGGGGGGAGGAAATGAGCAGTTCTTC.

The sample holds a few counts of this clonotype. This rearrangement joins TRBV5-1 to TRBJ2-1; D call uncertain. V lost 0 bases and J 10 bases, leaving 5 bases between the germline ends. From germline, CDR1 is SGHRS and CDR2 YFSETQ. CDR3 length: 11 amino acids. The CDR3 DNA is TGCGCCAGCAGCTTGGCAAGGGAGCAGTTCTTC. It specifies CASSLAREQFF.

This rearrangement joins TRBV24-1 to TRBJ2-1; D remains ambiguous. V lost 1 base and J 3 bases, leaving 12 bases between the germline ends. This CDR3 spans 16 amino acids. From germline, CDR1 is KGHDR and CDR2 SFDVKD. CDR3 residues: CATSDFRTVDYNEQFF. DNA for the CDR3: TGTGCCACCAGTGATTTCAGGACGGTAGACTACAATGAGCAGTTCTTC.

There are a few counts of this clonotype. The chain carries TRBV3-1 and TRBJ2-7; TRBD1 matches 9 bases. V trimming: 4 bases; J trimming: 6 bases; junction bases outside the gene matches: 7. The CDR3 has 14 residues. Germline V gene sequence: CDR1 LGHDT, CDR2 YNNKEL (reference sequence). The CDR3 loop is CASSPRDRDPEQYF. CDR3 in DNA: TGTGCCAGCAGCCCTCGGGACAGGGATCCCGAGCAGTACTTC.

This clonotype was seen a handful of times. The genes are TRBV4-1 and TRBJ1-4; D ambiguous. Germline V gene sequence: CDR1 MGHRA, CDR2 YSYEKL. Trimming pared 4 bases from V and 6 bases from J, leaving 15 bases between. CDR3 size: 15 residues. CDR3 DNA: TGCGCCAGCAGCCGCCTCGGGATGGCGTATGAAAAACTGTTTTTT. Translated, it gives CASSRLGMAYEKLFF.

This clonotype was seen only a few times. The chain uses TRBV5-6 and TRBJ2-5, with a weak D call TRBD2 (6 bases). This CDR3 is 13 amino acids long. Germline assignment: CDR1 SGHDT and CDR2 YYEEEE. V gave up 4 bases and J gave up 7 bases, with 14 bases separating them. CDR3 DNA sequence: TGTGCCAGCAGCCTGGGAGGTCCGGGGACCCAGTACTTC. As protein: CASSLGGPGTQYF.